These 24 T cell receptor beta chains were sequenced from one sample in a study of blood T cells in healthy people across ages. A second PCR of 7 to 11 cycles used a sample-barcoded 5' primer and a J-beta primer mix. Each CDR3 protein gets one entry after TCRdb re-called the 5' RACE reads with MiXCR. The sample has about 1,400,000 distinct CDR3 sequences, 45% to 70% seen once; the top ten hold over 5.5%. The material sequenced was blood. These receptors were taken from a man younger than 35 in good health.

V and J are TRBV21-1 and TRBJ1-4; the DNA was not compared with TRBD1, the D call given in the table. TRBV21-1 constitutes a pseudogene. CDR3 length equals 15 residues. The CDR3 loop reads CASSPGQTRNEKLFF. The CDR3 nucleotides are TGTGCCAGCAGCCCTGGACAGACCAGGAATGAAAAACTGTTTTTT.

V usage is TRBV12-3 or TRBV12-4 and J usage is TRBJ2-2; tentative D call: TRBD1 (6 bases). Trimming shortened V by 3 bases and J by 3 bases, and 8 bases separated the two germline ends. The CDR3 extends over 14 amino acids. Written as DNA, the CDR3 is TGTGCCAGCAGTTTTAAGGGGGACACCGGGGAGCTGTTTTTT. Protein sequence: CASSFKGDTGELFF.

Note on this clonotype: One junction end disagrees with the germline gene, perhaps due to a read error. The chain joins TRBV9 to TRBJ2-5; the D gene is possibly TRBD1 (6 bases). The germline CDR1 and CDR2 sequences are SGDLS and YYNGEE. This CDR3 region has 14 residues. CDR3 coding DNA: TGCGCCAGCAGCCAGACAGGCATGGCAGAGACCCAGTACTTC. It yields the protein CASSQTGMAETQYF.

This clonotype appeared a few times. The V gene is TRBV12-3 or TRBV12-4, the J gene TRBJ1-4; D unresolved. V dropped 4 bases and J dropped 11 bases, with 11 bases sitting between them. The CDR3 contains 12 residues. CDR3 coding DNA: TGTGCCAGCAGTTCTCCGGTCGGGAAACTGTTTTTT. This gives the protein CASSSPVGKLFF.

This rearrangement joins TRBV6-5 to TRBJ2-3, with 7 bases lining up with TRBD2. The CDR3 contains 14 residues. In germline, CDR1 is MNHEY, CDR2 SVGAGI. V shed 6 bases and J 2 bases; nucleotides not matched to a gene: 5. As DNA, the CDR3 is TGTGCCAGCAGATCCGGGACTACCACAGATACGCAGTATTTT. It codes for CASRSGTTTDTQYF.

A remark on this clonotype: A single base separates this from a much larger clone, so it may be a read error. The rearrangement joins TRBV6-6 to TRBJ1-6, with 9 bases aligning to TRBD1. CDR3 length equals 15 residues. CDR1 and CDR2 (germline): MNHNY, SVGAGI (reference sequence). This chain's CDR3 is CASRPGQGPNSPPHF. DNA of the CDR3: TGTGCCAGCAGACCCGGACAGGGGCCGAATTCACCCCCCCACTTT.

V gene TRBV12-3 or TRBV12-4 combines with J gene TRBJ2-5; D remains ambiguous. The J call is uncertain, as TRBJ2-7 better fits the DNA end. This CDR3 comprises 17 residues. The CDR3 coding sequence is TGTGCCAGCAGTTTAGAAAGTGTGGAGACTGATAGTGACGAGCAGTACTTC. Amino acids: CASSLESVETDSDEQYF.

In its sample, this clonotype was seen a few times. The V and J genes are TRBV4-3 and TRBJ2-3; D is possibly TRBD2 (5 bases). The CDR3 loop spans 18 amino acids. Trimming took 2 bases from V and 2 from J, leaving 20 bases between them. Per the germline V gene, CDR1 is LGHNA and CDR2 is YSLEER. The CDR3 loop reads CASSQSPQAVYSTDTQYF. As DNA, the CDR3 is TGCGCCAGCAGCCAAAGTCCCCAAGCGGTTTATTCCACAGATACGCAGTATTTT.

The V call is TRBV29-1, the J call TRBJ1-2; 8 nucleotides line up with TRBD1. Germline lookup yields CDR1 SQVTM and CDR2 ANQGSEA. The CDR3 totals 14 residues. J was trimmed by 10 bases and V by 1 base; bases with no gene match: 11. The CDR3: CSVEVGAGGRVYTF. In DNA, the CDR3 is TGCAGCGTTGAAGTGGGAGCAGGGGGCCGAGTCTACACCTTC.

The CDR3 protein is CASSSTTRDTVGNYGYTF. The CDR3, as DNA: TGTGCCAGCAGTTCCACAACCAGGGACACGGTGGGAAACTATGGCTACACCTTC. The chain carries TRBV28 and TRBJ1-2; possibly TRBD1 for D (6 bases). This CDR3 region has 18 residues. The V end was cut by 4 bases, the J end by 2 bases, with 23 bases between. Germline V CDR1 and CDR2: MDHEN, SYDVKM.

In this sample, this clonotype turned up many times. The genes are TRBV7-9 and TRBJ2-1, with TRBD1 identical over 7 bases. CDR1 is SEHNR, CDR2 FQNEAQ, per germline (reference sequence). Germline trimming cut 9 bases from V and 0 bases from J; bases unmatched to any gene: 8. The CDR3 consists of 15 residues. CDR3 amino acids: CASSLQGSSYNEQFF. The CDR3 nucleotides are TGTGCCAGTAGTCTACAGGGGAGCTCCTACAATGAGCAGTTCTTC. The full variable domain, completed using reference TRBV7-9 and TRBJ2-1, is DTGVSQNPRHKITKRGQNVTFRCDPISEHNRLYWYRQTLGQGPEFLTYFQNEAQLEKSRLLSDRFSAERPKGSFSTLEIQRTEQGDSAMYLCASSLQGSSYNEQFFGPGTRLTVL.

The V and J genes are TRBV10-3 and TRBJ1-2; maybe TRBD1 (6 bases). The V end was cut by 6 bases, the J end by 8 bases, with 10 bases between. Germline lookup yields CDR1 ENHRY and CDR2 SYGVKD. This CDR3 is built from 11 residues. In DNA form, the CDR3 reads TGTGCCATCAGGGTACAGGGAGGCTACACCTTC. Protein: CAIRVQGGYTF.

Written as DNA, the CDR3 is TGTGCCAGCAGCTTAGATGGTAGCGGGGGGTCCAACGAGCAGTACTTC. It encodes CASSLDGSGGSNEQYF. The V and J genes are TRBV7-2 and TRBJ2-7, with TRBD2 matching 10 bases. Trimming at V came to 1 base and at J to 5 bases, leaving 8 bases not matched to a gene. Germline V gene data show CDR1 as SGHTA and CDR2 as FQGNSA. The CDR3 length is 16 residues. The full variable domain, in which reference TRBV7-2 and TRBJ2-7 provide the parts outside the CDR3, is GAGVSQSPSNKVTEKGKDVELRCDPISGHTALYWYRQSLGQGLEFLIYFQGNSAPDKSGLPSDRFSAERTGGSVSTLTIQRTQQEDSAVYLCASSLDGSGGSNEQYFGPGTRLTVT.

This chain uses TRBV7-2 with TRBJ2-7; D assignment may be TRBD1 or TRBD2 (5 bases each). The CDR3 spans 13 residues. Germline values: CDR1 SGHTA, CDR2 FQGNSA. Trimming pared 3 bases from V and 5 bases from J, leaving 11 bases between. The CDR3 region has the DNA TGTGCCAGCAGCTTCCGAGGGGCCGACGAGCAGTACTTC. As protein: CASSFRGADEQYF.

This sequence joins TRBV20-1 and TRBJ2-4; 13 nucleotides align to TRBD2. Matching the DNA end better, TRBJ2-7 makes the J call doubtful. Germline V CDR1 and CDR2: DFQATT, SNEGSKA (reference sequence). This CDR3 region has 16 residues. In DNA, the CDR3 is TGCAGTGCTCTACCCCCGATAAGACTAGCGGGAGGCGAGCAGTACTTC. Its protein is CSALPPIRLAGGEQYF.

The chain has TRBV20-1 and TRBJ2-1; no clear D gene. Germline values: CDR1 DFQATT, CDR2 SNEGSKA (reference sequence). This CDR3 region has 15 residues. Trimming took 2 bases from V and 0 from J, leaving 11 bases between them. This CDR3 is CSARPQFYSYNEQFF. The CDR3 DNA reads TGCAGTGCTAGACCACAGTTCTACTCCTACAATGAGCAGTTCTTC.

The chain combines TRBV20-1 with TRBJ2-1, with 8 bases fitting TRBD2. Germline-derived CDR1 and CDR2 are DFQATT and SNEGSKA (reference sequence). This CDR3 comprises 14 residues. V was pared by 4 bases and J by 7 bases, with 9 bases of the junction left unmatched. CDR3 bases: TGCAGTGCTAACGGGGGGGAGGGCTTGAATGAGCAGTTCTTC. Translated, it gives CSANGGEGLNEQFF.

The chain has TRBV12-3 or TRBV12-4 and TRBJ1-2, with TRBD1 matching over 8 bases. This CDR3 is 15 amino acids long. Losses at the gene ends were 2 bases for V and 7 bases for J; bases not matched to a gene: 9. CDR3 in DNA: TGTGCCAGCAGTTTAATAACAGGGGGGTCGGGTGGCTACACCTTC. This gives the protein CASSLITGGSGGYTF.

Only a few counts were recorded for this clonotype. This chain joins TRBV29-1 and TRBJ1-2; 7 bases agree with TRBD1. Germline CDR1 is SQVTM and CDR2 is ANQGSEA. This CDR3 region has 11 residues. The DNA of the CDR3 is TGCGGGGGGACAGCTAACTATGGCTACACCTTC. Translating it yields CGGTANYGYTF.

This clonotype was picked up one time. The chain employs TRBV10-2 and TRBJ2-7; 7 nucleotides agree with TRBD1. J gave up 2 bases and V 8 bases, and 15 bases lay outside the gene matches. Germline V gives CDR1 WSHSY, CDR2 SAAADI. CDR3 length: 16 amino acids. The CDR3 nucleotides are TGCGCCAGCTGGAGAGATCGAGAGGACAGGCCCTACGAGCAGTACTTC. It is translated as CASWRDREDRPYEQYF.

J is TRBJ2-1 and V is TRBV7-3; TRBD2 matches 8 bases. The J call may be in error: the DNA end matches TRBJ2-7 better. The germline gives CDR1 SGHTA, CDR2 FQGTGA. The CDR3 runs to 16 residues. The CDR3 protein is CASSRTGGGTYNEQYF. DNA for the CDR3: TGTGCCAGCAGCCGCACCGGCGGGGGGACCTACAATGAGCAGTACTTC.

The rearrangement uses TRBV20-1 and TRBJ2-1, with a tentative D call TRBD1 (6 bases). Germline V gene lookup returns CDR1 DFQATT and CDR2 SNEGSKA (reference sequence). V shed 3 bases and J shed 8 bases, with 14 bases lying between them. The CDR3 is 13 residues long. As DNA, the CDR3 is TGCAGTGCTAGTAGGTCAGGGGATGATGAGCAGTTCTTC. It yields the protein CSASRSGDDEQFF.

This clonotype was seen only a few times. This rearrangement joins TRBV4-1 to TRBJ2-1; no clear D gene. CDR3 length: 13 amino acids. The germline V gene encodes CDR1 MGHRA and CDR2 YSYEKL. V was cut by 6 bases and J by 4 bases, with 10 bases left in between. This CDR3 is CASSYRVYNEQFF. The CDR3, as DNA: TGCGCCAGCAGTTACCGGGTATACAATGAGCAGTTCTTC.

This clonotype was picked up one time. The chain joins TRBV28 to TRBJ2-1; D gene uncertain. Per the germline V gene, CDR1 is MDHEN and CDR2 is SYDVKM. This CDR3 is built from 16 residues. Trimming removed 5 bases at V and 5 bases at J, with 19 bases between. The CDR3 reads CASSPRVSDMDNEQFF. The CDR3 nucleotides are TGTGCCAGCAGTCCAAGAGTAAGTGATATGGACAATGAGCAGTTCTTC. The entire variable domain, with the rest obtained from reference TRBV28 and TRBJ2-1, is as follows: DVKVTQSSRYLVKRTGEKVFLECVQDMDHENMFWYRQDPGLGLRLIYFSYDVKMKEKGDIPEGYSVSREKKERFSLILESASTNQTSMYLCASSPRVSDMDNEQFFGPGTRLTVL.